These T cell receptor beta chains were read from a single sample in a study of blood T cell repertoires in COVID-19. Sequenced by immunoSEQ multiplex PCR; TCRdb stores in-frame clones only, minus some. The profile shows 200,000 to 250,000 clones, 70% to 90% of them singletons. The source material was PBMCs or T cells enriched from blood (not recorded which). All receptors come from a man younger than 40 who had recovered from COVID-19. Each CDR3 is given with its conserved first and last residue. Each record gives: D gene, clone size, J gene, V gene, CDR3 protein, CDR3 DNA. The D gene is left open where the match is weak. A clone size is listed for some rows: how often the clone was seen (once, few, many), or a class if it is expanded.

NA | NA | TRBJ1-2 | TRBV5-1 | CASSPPLEQGNYGYTF | TGCGCCAGCAGCCCCCCCCTTGAGCAGGGGAACTATGGCTACACCTTC
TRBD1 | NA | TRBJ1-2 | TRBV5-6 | CASTVRDRGNYGYTF | TGTGCCAGCACCGTACGGGACAGGGGGAACTATGGCTACACCTTC
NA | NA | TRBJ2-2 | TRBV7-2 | CASSPYYTGELFF | TGTGCCAGCAGCCCTTATTACACCGGGGAGCTGTTTTTT
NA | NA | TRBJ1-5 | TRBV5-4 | CASSLAGSNQPQHF | TGTGCCAGCAGCTTGGCAGGGTCCAATCAGCCCCAGCATTTT
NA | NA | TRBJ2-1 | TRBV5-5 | CASSFYLEGEQFF | TGTGCCAGCAGTTTTTACCTTGAGGGCGAGCAGTTCTTC
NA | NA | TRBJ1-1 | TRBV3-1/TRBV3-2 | CASSQGSQAFF | TGTGCCAGCAGCCAAGGAAGCCAAGCTTTCTTT
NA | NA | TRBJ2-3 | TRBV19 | CASSMLAAGTDTQYF | TGTGCCAGTAGTATGTTGGCGGCCGGCACAGATACGCAGTATTTT
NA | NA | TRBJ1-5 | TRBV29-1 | CSVLLGGGQPQHF | TGCAGCGTCCTATTAGGGGGGGGGCAGCCCCAGCATTTT
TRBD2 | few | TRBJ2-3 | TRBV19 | CASRLAGVTDTQYF | TGTGCCAGCCGACTAGCGGGGGTCACAGATACGCAGTATTTT
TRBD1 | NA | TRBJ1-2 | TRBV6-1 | CASSEVGTDEDGYTF | TGTGCCAGCAGTGAAGTAGGGACAGATGAGGATGGCTACACCTTC
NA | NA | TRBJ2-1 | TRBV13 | CASSVLDYNEQFF | TGTGCCAGCAGCGTACTAGATTACAATGAGCAGTTCTTC
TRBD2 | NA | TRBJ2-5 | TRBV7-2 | CASSLGRGALTQYF | TGTGCCAGCAGCTTAGGGCGGGGGGCCCTAACCCAGTACTTC
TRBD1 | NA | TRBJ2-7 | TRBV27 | CASSQLRATGVHEQYF | TGTGCCAGCAGCCAACTCCGTGCTACAGGGGTCCACGAGCAGTACTTC
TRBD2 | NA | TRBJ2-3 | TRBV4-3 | CASSRVLYASGGTDTQYF | TGCGCCAGCAGCCGAGTCCTTTACGCTAGCGGGGGCACAGATACGCAGTATTTT
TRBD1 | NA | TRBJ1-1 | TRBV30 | CAWSGGTGWTEAFF | TGTGCCTGGAGTGGAGGGACAGGGTGGACTGAAGCTTTCTTT
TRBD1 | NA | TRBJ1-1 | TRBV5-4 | CASSQARGKYTEAFF | TGTGCCAGCAGCCAAGCCAGGGGGAAGTACACTGAAGCTTTCTTT
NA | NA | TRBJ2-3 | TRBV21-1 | CASSSRTDRGQRTDTQYF | TGTGCCAGCAGCAGTCGAACGGACCGCGGGCAGAGGACAGATACGCAGTATTTT
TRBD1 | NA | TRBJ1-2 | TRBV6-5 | CASRDGQGANYGYTF | TGTGCCAGCAGAGATGGACAGGGGGCGAACTATGGCTACACCTTC
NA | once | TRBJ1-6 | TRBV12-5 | CASGPHDSPLHF | TGTGCTAGTGGTCCCCATGATTCACCCCTCCACTTT
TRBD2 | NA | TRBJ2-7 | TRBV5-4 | CASSSLAGDYEQYF | TGTGCCAGCAGCTCGCTAGCGGGAGACTACGAGCAGTACTTC
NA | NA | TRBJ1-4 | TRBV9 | CASSVEGATNEKLFF | TGTGCCAGCAGCGTAGAGGGGGCAACTAATGAAAAACTGTTTTTT
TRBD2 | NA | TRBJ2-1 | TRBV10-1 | CARSFQGSGRAGRSYNEQFF | TGCGCCAGAAGCTTCCAGGGTAGCGGGAGGGCGGGGCGCTCCTACAATGAGCAGTTCTTC
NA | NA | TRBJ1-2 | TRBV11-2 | CASSLGGATLYGYTF | TGTGCCAGCAGCTTAGGTGGAGCAACTCTCTATGGCTACACCTTC
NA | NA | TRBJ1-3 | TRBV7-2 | CASSFSSGLQATIYF | TGTGCCAGCAGCTTTAGTTCCGGACTTCAGGCCACCATATATTTT
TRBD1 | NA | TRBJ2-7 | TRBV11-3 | CASSLETGSEQYF | TGTGCCAGCAGCTTAGAGACAGGGAGCGAGCAGTACTTC
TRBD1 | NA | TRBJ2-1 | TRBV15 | CATSKEDRVVGNEQFF | TGTGCCACCAGCAAGGAGGACAGGGTAGTTGGGAATGAGCAGTTCTTC
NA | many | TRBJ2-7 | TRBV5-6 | CASSQNFYEQYF | TGTGCCAGCAGCCAGAATTTCTACGAGCAGTACTTC
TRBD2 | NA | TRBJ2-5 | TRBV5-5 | CASSWAASGGLVETQYF | TGTGCCAGCAGCTGGGCGGCTAGCGGGGGGTTGGTAGAGACCCAGTACTTC
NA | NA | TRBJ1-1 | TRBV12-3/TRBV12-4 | CASSSRGHTEAFF | TGTGCCAGCAGTTCTAGGGGTCACACTGAAGCTTTCTTT
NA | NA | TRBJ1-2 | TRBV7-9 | CASSLALAGADYGYTF | TGTGCCAGCAGCTTAGCGCTAGCAGGGGCTGACTATGGCTACACCTTC
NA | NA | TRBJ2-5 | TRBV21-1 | CASSSDRQEETQYF | TGTGCCAGTAGCAGCGACAGGCAAGAAGAGACCCAGTACTTC
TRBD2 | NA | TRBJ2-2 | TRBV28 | CASSSGRLAGGTGELFF | TGTGCCAGCAGTTCGGGTAGACTAGCGGGAGGTACCGGGGAGCTGTTTTTT
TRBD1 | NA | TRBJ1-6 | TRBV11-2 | CASSSRPGGGSPLHF | TGTGCCAGCAGCTCCCGCCCAGGGGGCGGATCACCCCTCCACTTT
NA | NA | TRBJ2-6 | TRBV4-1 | CASSPLGMNSYLSGANVLTF | TGCGCCAGCAGCCCCCTCGGGATGAACTCCTACCTCTCTGGGGCCAACGTCCTGACTTTC
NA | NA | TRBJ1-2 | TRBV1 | CTSSQDGQLYGYTF | TGCACCAGCAGCCAAGATGGACAGCTCTATGGCTACACCTTC
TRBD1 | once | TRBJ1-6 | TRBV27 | CASRHRDRASTYNSPLHF | TGTGCCAGCAGACACCGGGACAGGGCTTCTACCTATAATTCACCCCTCCACTTT
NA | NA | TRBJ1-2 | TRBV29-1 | CSVDFLPGGGYTF | TGCAGCGTTGATTTTCTTCCAGGAGGGGGCTACACCTTC
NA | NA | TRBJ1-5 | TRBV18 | CASSPGQPNQPQHF | TGTGCCAGCTCACCTGGACAGCCCAATCAGCCCCAGCATTTT
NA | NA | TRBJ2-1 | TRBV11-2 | CASSIDSSSYNEQFF | TGTGCCAGCAGCATCGACAGTAGCTCCTACAATGAGCAGTTCTTC
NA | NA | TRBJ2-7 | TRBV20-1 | CSAYQGAEQYF | TGCAGTGCGTACCAGGGCGCCGAGCAGTACTTC
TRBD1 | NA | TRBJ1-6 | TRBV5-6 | CASSWGQAQGSHF | TGTGCCAGCAGCTGGGGACAGGCCCAGGGATCCCACTTT
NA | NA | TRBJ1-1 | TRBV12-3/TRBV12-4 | CASSYPRGEAFF | TGTGCCAGCAGTTACCCTCGGGGGGAAGCTTTCTTT
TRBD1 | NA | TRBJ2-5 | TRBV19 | CATGTAETQYF | TGTGCAACCGGGACAGCTGAGACCCAGTACTTC
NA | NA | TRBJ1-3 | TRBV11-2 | CASSLAPRSGNTIYF | TGTGCCAGCAGCTTAGCTCCGAGGTCAGGAAACACCATATATTTT
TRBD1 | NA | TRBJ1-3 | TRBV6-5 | CASKTTGFRNTIYF | TGTGCCAGCAAAACGACAGGGTTTAGAAACACCATATATTTT
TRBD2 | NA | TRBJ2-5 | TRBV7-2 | CASSPPPGLAGGFRETQYF | TGTGCCAGCAGTCCCCCCCCGGGACTAGCGGGGGGGTTTCGGGAGACCCAGTACTTC
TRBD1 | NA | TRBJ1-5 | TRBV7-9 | CASSPGTGNMQPQHF | TGTGCCAGCAGCCCCGGGACAGGGAATATGCAGCCCCAGCATTTT
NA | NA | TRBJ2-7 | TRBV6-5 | CASSYSRTPRWEQYF | TGTGCCAGCAGTTACTCGCGGACACCAAGATGGGAGCAGTACTTC
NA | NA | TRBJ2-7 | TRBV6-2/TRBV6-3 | CASSQGLALYEQYF | TGTGCCAGCAGTCAAGGGCTAGCCCTCTACGAGCAGTACTTC
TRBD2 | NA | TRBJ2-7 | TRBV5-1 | CASSQGLALINEQYF | TGCGCCAGCAGCCAAGGACTAGCCCTGATCAACGAGCAGTACTTC
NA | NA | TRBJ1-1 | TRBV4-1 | CASSPGGAPTEAFF | TGCGCCAGCAGCCCCGGGGGGGCCCCCACTGAAGCTTTCTTT